Here is one T cell receptor beta chain with its context. Antigen unknown. The sample belongs to a study of T cell responses to AZD1222 COVID-19 vaccine. Across the study: Pooled samples include second doses given at about 4 or 12 weeks.

Trimming stripped 3 bases from V and 0 bases from J, with 12 bases between. The CDR3 extends over 16 amino acids. Germline lookup yields CDR1 LNHDA and CDR2 SQIVND (reference sequence). Sequencing used immunoSEQ multiplex PCR; TCRdb keeps in-frame clones, though not all of them. The data show 100,000 to 150,000 clones, less than 90% seen once. Study observations and caveats: Unmutated variant regions are reportedly the target of nearly half of TCRs that are spike-specific. A rise in Spike-specific TCR breadth and depth followed two AZD1222 doses.

The TCR was taken from an adult in good health. This material consisted of peripheral blood, taken on day 0 of AZD1222 vaccination. This chain joins TRBV19 and TRBJ1-5, with D possibly matching TRBD1 (5 bases). Here the CDR3 reads CASSISARDSNQPQHF. Here the CDR3 DNA reads TGTGCCAGTAGTATTTCGGCCAGGGATAGCAATCAGCCCCAGCATTTT.